This TCR beta chain was obtained from a study of T cells after posttransplantation cyclophosphamide. V lost 4 bases and J lost 0, with 10 bases in between. Germline lookup yields CDR1 SGHTA and CDR2 FQGNSA. This CDR3 comprises 15 residues. The protocol was immunoSEQ multiplex PCR, while the TCRdb copy is restricted to in-frame clones and leaves out a portion. The sample has 45,000 to 65,000 clones; under 95% are singletons. This chain links TRBV7-2 with TRBJ2-1; D perhaps matches TRBD1 (6 bases). The sequencing sample was made of PBMCs. The origin of this receptor is a woman aged 30 to 39 in good health and a related stem cell transplant donor. CDR3 sequence: CASSSRGNSYNEQFF. As DNA, the CDR3 is TGTGCCAGCAGCTCCAGGGGAAACTCCTACAATGAGCAGTTCTTC.